Shown below are 32 T cell receptor beta chains from a single sample sequenced in a study of graft-versus-host responses after intestinal transplantation. Their target antigens are unknown. Libraries were prepared by immunoSEQ multiplex PCR; TCRdb keeps only in-frame clonotypes and omits some of them. Here the sample spans 50,000 to 55,000 clones, 70% to 90% being singletons. Here the sequenced sample was unstimulated CD4+ T cells sorted from spleen or lymph node cells, taken before transplant. The receptor source for this set is a human donor who was the organ donor for an intestinal transplant.

This chain connects TRBV6-5 to TRBJ1-1; 7 nucleotides align to TRBD1. The V gene end was trimmed by 0 bases and the J gene end by 1 base; junction bases not matched to a gene: 5. The CDR3 is made up of 16 amino acids. Germline CDR1 MNHEY, CDR2 SVGAGI. DNA of the CDR3: TGTGCCAGCAGTTACTCTAAGACAGGGTCGAACACTGAAGCTTTCTTT. Translated, it gives CASSYSKTGSNTEAFF.

V usage is TRBV29-1 and J usage is TRBJ1-5; a weak D match, TRBD1 (5 bases). The V and J ends lost 4 bases and 5 bases respectively, with 9 bases between them. The CDR3 extends over 12 amino acids. Germline assignment: CDR1 SQVTM and CDR2 ANQGSEA. The CDR3 DNA is TGCAGCGTTGGGGCCAGGGATCAGCCCCAGCATTTT. Amino acids: CSVGARDQPQHF. Full variable domain (outside the CDR3, taken from reference TRBV29-1 and TRBJ1-5): SAVISQKPSRDICQRGTSLTIQCQVDSQVTMMFWYRQQPGQSLTLIATANQGSEATYESGFVIDKFPISRPNLTFSTLTVSNMSPEDSSIYLCSVGARDQPQHFGDGTRLSIL.

This rearrangement joins TRBV6-5 to TRBJ2-7, with D tentatively TRBD1 (6 bases). Germline V gives CDR1 MNHEY, CDR2 SVGAGI. Trimming left V 5 bases short and J 6 bases short, with 17 bases between. CDR3 size: 14 residues. CDR3 region: CASSPKQGLREQYF. The DNA for the CDR3 is TGTGCCAGCAGTCCAAAACAGGGTTTGCGCGAGCAGTACTTC.

Worth noting for this clone: Other DNA sequences in this sample translate to the same CDR3. This chain joins TRBV11-1 and TRBJ2-3; 7 bases align to TRBD2. The CDR3 sequence is 16 residues long. Germline CDR1 reads SGHAT; CDR2 reads FQDESV (reference sequence). The V and J ends lost 4 bases and 2 bases, in that order; junction bases with no gene match: 9. CDR3 protein: CASSYPGTINTDTQYF. The CDR3 nucleotides are TGTGCCAGCAGCTACCCCGGGACTATCAACACAGATACGCAGTATTTT.

This rearrangement joins TRBV6-5 to TRBJ1-1; 7 nucleotides align to TRBD1. In germline, CDR1 is MNHEY, CDR2 SVGAGI. CDR3 length: 15 residues. With V trimmed by 7 bases and J by 0 bases, 8 bases remained unmatched. The CDR3 here is CASTKGGQLNTEAFF. The CDR3 DNA reads as TGTGCCAGCACCAAAGGGGGACAGCTGAACACTGAAGCTTTCTTT.

CDR3 nucleotide sequence: TGTGCCAGCAGCCGATCAGGGTCCACTGAAGCTTTCTTT. Amino acid sequence: CASSRSGSTEAFF. The chain employs TRBV27 and TRBJ1-1; perhaps TRBD1 as D (5 bases). Germline V gene lookup returns CDR1 MNHEY and CDR2 SMNVEV (reference sequence). This CDR3 has 13 amino acids. Trimming took off 6 bases at V and 4 bases at J, with 12 bases between the two ends.

The V and J genes are TRBV5-1 and TRBJ1-2; 10 nucleotides match TRBD1. This CDR3 is 14 amino acids long. Germline CDR1 reads SGHRS; CDR2 reads YFSETQ. J lost 8 bases, V lost 1 base, and 5 bases had no gene match. The CDR3 DNA reads TGCGCCAGCAGCTTGCTCACGACAGGGGGCGGCTACACCTTC. It translates to CASSLLTTGGGYTF. Full variable domain (outside the CDR3, taken from reference TRBV5-1 and TRBJ1-2): KAGVTQTPRYLIKTRGQQVTLSCSPISGHRSVSWYQQTPGQGLQFLFEYFSETQRNKGNFPGRFSGRQFSNSRSEMNVSTLELGDSALYLCASSLLTTGGGYTFGSGTRLTVV.

The rearrangement uses TRBV5-1 and TRBJ1-4, with TRBD1 matching over 7 bases. V trimming: 0 bases; J trimming: 4 bases; junction bases outside the gene matches: 3. Germline CDR1 is SGHRS and CDR2 is YFSETQ. The CDR3 totals 15 residues. CDR3 coding DNA: TGCGCCAGCAGCTTGGCGACAGGGAGTAATGAAAAACTGTTTTTT. Translated, it gives CASSLATGSNEKLFF.

The genes are TRBV11-2 and TRBJ2-1, with D perhaps TRBD2 (5 bases). Trimming left V 6 bases short and J 2 bases short, with 8 bases between. The germline V gene encodes CDR1 SGHAT and CDR2 FQNNGV. The CDR3 length is 13 residues. This CDR3 is CASRPLAYNEQFF. CDR3 sequence (DNA): TGTGCCAGCAGACCACTAGCCTACAATGAGCAGTTCTTC.

The rearrangement joins TRBV5-1 to TRBJ1-1, with 8 bases lining up with TRBD1. Germline V CDR1 and CDR2: SGHRS, YFSETQ. The CDR3 loop spans 14 amino acids. Germline trimming cut 0 bases from V and 6 bases from J; bases unmatched to any gene: 4. In DNA form, the CDR3 reads TGCGCCAGCAGCTTGGACAGGGGGAGGGCTGAAGCTTTCTTT. Encoded protein: CASSLDRGRAEAFF. The entire variable domain, with the rest obtained from reference TRBV5-1 and TRBJ1-1, is as follows: KAGVTQTPRYLIKTRGQQVTLSCSPISGHRSVSWYQQTPGQGLQFLFEYFSETQRNKGNFPGRFSGRQFSNSRSEMNVSTLELGDSALYLCASSLDRGRAEAFFGQGTRLTVV.

The chain employs TRBV30 and TRBJ2-2, with 8 bases fitting TRBD1. This CDR3 is built from 15 residues. After removal of 3 bases from V and 6 bases from J, the junction contained 9 bases not matched to a gene. From germline, CDR1 is GTSNPN and CDR2 SVGIG (reference sequence). CDR3 bases: TGTGCCTGGAGAGATTCAGGGGGCGAATCCGGGGAGCTGTTTTTT. Its protein is CAWRDSGGESGELFF.

The chain has TRBV2 and TRBJ1-5; 7 bases are shared with TRBD1. Germline trimming cut 0 bases from V and 11 bases from J; bases unmatched to any gene: 7. The CDR3 consists of 14 residues. The V gene's germline CDR1 is SNHLY and CDR2 FYNNEI. CDR3 DNA sequence: TGTGCCAGCAGTGAAGCGCCGGAGACAGGGTCCCAGCATTTT. Protein: CASSEAPETGSQHF.

The chain recombines TRBV28 with TRBJ2-5; a weak D match, TRBD1 (6 bases). In germline, CDR1 is MDHEN, CDR2 SYDVKM. The CDR3 length is 13 residues. V was shortened by 2 bases and J by 11 bases, with 15 bases between the two germline ends. CDR3 in DNA: TGTGCCAGCAGTTTAGCCGACAGGCCGGCGCAGTACTTC. Translated: CASSLADRPAQYF. Supplemented by reference TRBV28 and TRBJ2-5, the full variable domain reads DVKVTQSSRYLVKRTGEKVFLECVQDMDHENMFWYRQDPGLGLRLIYFSYDVKMKEKGDIPEGYSVSREKKERFSLILESASTNQTSMYLCASSLADRPAQYFGPGTRLLVL.

V usage is TRBV6-5 and J usage is TRBJ1-4; the D is unclear. The V gene lost 7 bases and the J gene lost 0 bases, with 6 bases spanning the gap. Germline V gene data show CDR1 as MNHEY and CDR2 as SVGAGI. CDR3 length equals 13 residues. The CDR3 here is CASTRATNEKLFF. The CDR3 DNA follows: TGTGCCAGCACTCGAGCAACTAATGAAAAACTGTTTTTT.

This chain links TRBV6-6 with TRBJ2-7, with D perhaps TRBD1 (6 bases). V was pared by 10 bases and J by 0 bases, with 13 bases between. Germline V gives CDR1 MNHNY, CDR2 SVGAGI (reference sequence). The CDR3 contains 13 residues. CDR3 sequence: CATSQGLSYEQYF. CDR3 nucleotide sequence: TGTGCCACTAGCCAGGGGCTCTCCTACGAGCAGTACTTC.

V usage is TRBV6-5 and J usage is TRBJ1-3; 8 bases map to TRBD1. The germline V gene encodes CDR1 MNHEY and CDR2 SVGAGI. The V and J ends lost 6 bases and 4 bases, in that order; junction bases with no gene match: 2. This CDR3 is 13 amino acids long. CDR3 bases: TGTGCCAGCAGGAGGGACAGGGGAAACACCATATATTTT. Its translation: CASRRDRGNTIYF.

The V gene is TRBV29-1, the J gene TRBJ2-3, with D maybe TRBD1 (5 bases). Between the trimmed V and J ends, which lost 6 bases and 6 bases, there was a span of 13 bases. Germline V CDR1 and CDR2: SQVTM, ANQGSEA. This CDR3 contains 12 residues. CDR3 protein: CSVGMTADTQYF. CDR3 sequence (DNA): TGCAGCGTGGGGATGACAGCGGATACGCAGTATTTT.

The J gene is TRBJ1-2, the V gene TRBV5-6, with 9 bases matching TRBD1. Germline V gene lookup returns CDR1 SGHDT and CDR2 YYEEEE. The ends lost 3 bases at V and 2 bases at J; junction bases unmatched: 8. CDR3 length: 16 residues. CDR3 loop: CASSSLDRGLNYGYTF. DNA of the CDR3: TGTGCCAGCAGCTCCCTGGACAGGGGACTCAACTATGGCTACACCTTC.

This chain joins TRBV7-8 and TRBJ2-3; 12 positions match TRBD2. This CDR3 is 17 amino acids long. Trimming at V came to 3 bases and at J to 0 bases, leaving 4 bases not matched to a gene. CDR1 and CDR2 from the germline V gene are SGHVS and FQNEAQ. The DNA for the CDR3 is TGTGCCAGCAGCTTCCGACTAGCGGGAGCGAGCACAGATACGCAGTATTTT. Translated, it gives CASSFRLAGASTDTQYF.

The CDR3 DNA reads TGTGCCAGCAGTGTGACAATCACCGGGGAGCTGTTTTTT. It encodes CASSVTITGELFF. The chain carries TRBV14 and TRBJ2-2; no definite D call. This CDR3 is built from 13 residues. V dropped 6 bases and J dropped 4 bases, with 9 bases sitting between them. Per the germline V gene, CDR1 is SGHDN and CDR2 is FVKESK.

V gene TRBV5-1 combines with J gene TRBJ2-3, with D possibly matching TRBD2 (5 bases). The CDR3 runs 15 residues. The V gene's germline CDR1 is SGHRS and CDR2 YFSETQ. V lost 1 base and J 3 bases, leaving 12 bases between the germline ends. The CDR3 reads CASSLMLASTDTQYF. CDR3 DNA: TGCGCCAGCAGCTTGATGCTAGCATCTACAGATACGCAGTATTTT.

V is TRBV7-9 and J is TRBJ2-3; TRBD1 aligns across 8 bases. The germline gives CDR1 SEHNR, CDR2 FQNEAQ (reference sequence). The CDR3 loop spans 16 amino acids. V was pared by 2 bases and J by 5 bases, with 9 bases of the junction left unmatched. This chain's CDR3 is CASSLRQGTLGDTQYF. DNA for the CDR3: TGTGCCAGCAGCTTAAGACAGGGGACACTCGGAGATACGCAGTATTTT.

The chain links TRBV27 to TRBJ2-1, with TRBD1 matching 9 bases. The V gene end was trimmed by 3 bases and the J gene end by 4 bases; junction bases not matched to a gene: 4. There are 15 residues in the CDR3. Looked up from germline, CDR1 is MNHEY and CDR2 is SMNVEV (reference sequence). The CDR3 nucleotides are TGTGCCAGCAGTTTGCCGGGACAGGGTTACAATGAGCAGTTCTTC. Translation: CASSLPGQGYNEQFF.

This chain connects TRBV14 to TRBJ2-7; 10 nucleotides align to TRBD1. The CDR3 loop spans 15 amino acids. With V trimmed by 3 bases and J by 2 bases, 4 bases remained unmatched. CDR1 is SGHDN, CDR2 FVKESK, per germline. CDR3 in DNA: TGTGCCAGCAGCCACCTCGGGACAGGGGCCTACGAGCAGTACTTC. This sequence encodes CASSHLGTGAYEQYF.

The V and J genes are TRBV6-1 and TRBJ2-7, with TRBD2 matching 8 bases. The CDR3 extends over 14 amino acids. CDR1 and CDR2 from the germline V gene are MNHNS and SASEGT. V lost 8 bases to trimming and J lost 2 bases; unmatched junction nucleotides: 8. The CDR3 DNA is TGTGCCAGCGGGACTAGGACGTGGACCTACGAGCAGTACTTC. As protein: CASGTRTWTYEQYF.

The rearrangement links TRBV11-3 to TRBJ1-1; D call uncertain. This CDR3 is built from 14 residues. CDR1 is SGHNT, CDR2 YENEEA, per germline. V lost 1 base to trimming and J lost 5 bases, with 11 bases between them. DNA of the CDR3: TGTGCCAGCAGCTTAGCAGGTTCACCTACTGAAGCTTTCTTT. Protein sequence: CASSLAGSPTEAFF. The full variable domain, completed using reference TRBV11-3 and TRBJ1-1, is EAGVVQSPRYKIIEKKQPVAFWCNPISGHNTLYWYLQNLGQGPELLIRYENEEAVDDSQLPKDRFSAERLKGVDSTLKIQPAELGDSAVYLCASSLAGSPTEAFFGQGTRLTVV.

V and J are TRBV18 and TRBJ2-5; no clear D. CDR3 length equals 13 residues. CDR1 and CDR2 (germline): KGHSH, LQKENI. Trimming stripped 3 bases from V and 5 bases from J, with 10 bases between. Here the CDR3 DNA reads TGTGCCAGCTCACCTGACGGGTCCGAGACCCAGTACTTC. The encoded protein is CASSPDGSETQYF.

This chain uses TRBV28 with TRBJ2-1; 8 nucleotides align to TRBD2. The CDR3 totals 19 residues. The germline CDR1 and CDR2 sequences are MDHEN and SYDVKM. The V segment lost 7 bases and the J segment 0 bases; nucleotides outside the gene matches: 17. The DNA for the CDR3 is TGTGCCAGCAATCGAGTCACTAGCGGAAGCCGGCCCTCCTACAATGAGCAGTTCTTC. It codes for CASNRVTSGSRPSYNEQFF.

This sequence joins TRBV9 and TRBJ1-3; D is undetermined. CDR3 length: 15 amino acids. With 0 bases removed from V and 0 bases from J, the gap between germline ends came to 7 bases. Germline V CDR1 and CDR2: SGDLS, YYNGEE. In nucleotides, the CDR3 is TGTGCCAGCAGCGTAGGGTCCAGCTCTGGAAACACCATATATTTT. It specifies CASSVGSSSGNTIYF.

The rearrangement links TRBV7-3 to TRBJ2-5; D ambiguous. The J call is uncertain, as TRBJ2-7 better fits the DNA end. This CDR3 has 14 amino acids. Germline lookup yields CDR1 SGHTA and CDR2 FQGTGA. This CDR3 is CASSLIWGSYEQYF. In nucleotides, the CDR3 is TGTGCCAGCAGCTTAATCTGGGGCTCCTACGAGCAGTACTTC.

This clone was picked up one time. The genes are TRBV10-3 and TRBJ1-3, with 8 bases aligning to TRBD1. The germline gives CDR1 ENHRY, CDR2 SYGVKD. The V and J ends lost 3 bases and 6 bases, in that order; junction bases with no gene match: 10. CDR3 length: 16 amino acids. CDR3 bases: TGTGCCATCAGTGACATGCCGGACAGGGAACTAAACACCATATATTTT. Translating it yields CAISDMPDRELNTIYF.

This chain links TRBV11-2 with TRBJ1-1; no clear D. There are 11 residues in the CDR3. Looked up from germline, CDR1 is SGHAT and CDR2 is FQNNGV. V gave up 1 base and J gave up 6 bases, with 3 bases separating them. The CDR3, as DNA: TGTGCCAGCAGCTTAGTCTCTGAAGCTTTCTTT. Its translation is CASSLVSEAFF. Using reference TRBV11-2 and TRBJ1-1 for the parts outside the CDR3, the full variable domain is EAGVAQSPRYKIIEKRQSVAFWCNPISGHATLYWYQQILGQGPKLLIQFQNNGVVDDSQLPKDRFSAERLKGVDSTLKIQPAKLEDSAVYLCASSLVSEAFFGQGTRLTVV.